The 26 T cell receptor beta chains in this list originate from one sample, sequenced in a study of OX40 agonist ivuxolimab in advanced cancers. TCRdb keeps only in-frame clones here, not all; method: immunoSEQ multiplex PCR. The table has approximately 110,000 clones, 85% to 95% seen once; the top ten hold 0.8% to 1%. Sample: CD4+ or CD8+ T cells sorted from blood, taken in a trial of the OX40 agonist ivuxolimab. These receptors originate from an adult with an advanced solid tumor such as melanoma, head and neck, liver or kidney cancer.

The chain employs TRBV23-1 and TRBJ1-1; D is perhaps TRBD1 (5 bases). TRBV23-1 is classed as an ORF, of uncertain function. V was shortened by 0 bases and J by 6 bases, with 17 bases between the two germline ends. The CDR3 loop spans 16 amino acids. The CDR3 region is CASSQSREGELSEAFF. The CDR3 nucleotides read TGCGCCAGCAGTCAATCGAGGGAAGGGGAACTCTCTGAAGCTTTCTTT.

The chain uses TRBV9 and TRBJ1-1; a possible D gene is TRBD1 (6 bases). The CDR3 spans 13 residues. The germline V and J ends were trimmed by 1 base and 4 bases, with 8 bases remaining between them. CDR1 and CDR2 from the germline V gene are SGDLS and YYNGEE. The CDR3 here is CASSVQGSTEAFF. CDR3 DNA: TGTGCCAGCAGCGTACAGGGGAGCACTGAAGCTTTCTTT.

The rearrangement joins TRBV7-8 to TRBJ2-6, with 9 bases matching TRBD1. The CDR3 has 19 residues. V trimming: 5 bases; J trimming: 1 base; junction bases outside the gene matches: 12. CDR1 and CDR2 (germline): SGHVS, FQNEAQ. CDR3 protein: CASSLRGGGQGSGANVLTF. DNA of the CDR3: TGTGCCAGCAGCCTAAGGGGTGGGGGACAGGGATCTGGGGCCAACGTCCTGACTTTC.

This chain connects TRBV30 to TRBJ1-1; 7 bases are shared with TRBD1. The CDR3 spans 15 residues. Germline CDR1 reads GTSNPN; CDR2 reads SVGIG (reference sequence). J lost 6 bases, V lost 4 bases, and 14 bases had no gene match. This CDR3 reads CAWNTQGTKGAEAFF. The CDR3 bases are TGTGCCTGGAATACACAGGGGACAAAGGGCGCTGAAGCTTTCTTT. The full variable domain, in which reference TRBV30 and TRBJ1-1 provide the parts outside the CDR3, is SQTIHQWPATLVQPVGSPLSLECTVEGTSNPNLYWYRQAAGRGLQLLFYSVGIGQISSEVPQNLSASRPQDRQFILSSKKLLLSDSGFYLCAWNTQGTKGAEAFFGQGTRLTVV.

For the CDR3, the DNA is TGCGCCAGCAGCTTGGAGGCTAGCGGGACTTACGAGCAGTACTTC. Its translation: CASSLEASGTYEQYF. The chain links TRBV5-1 to TRBJ2-7; 9 bases agree with TRBD2. This CDR3 spans 15 amino acids. V lost 0 bases, J lost 4 bases, and 5 bases stayed unmatched. The germline V gene encodes CDR1 SGHRS and CDR2 YFSETQ.

J is TRBJ2-5 and V is TRBV5-1; D is unclear. V lost 2 bases and J 3 bases, leaving 14 bases between the germline ends. The CDR3 totals 15 residues. CDR1 is SGHRS, CDR2 YFSETQ, per germline. CDR3 DNA sequence: TGCGCCAGCAGCTTTCATGGGGAATTGGAAGAGACCCAGTACTTC. This translates into CASSFHGELEETQYF.

This clone was observed a few times. This CDR3 reads CASSGGAGGYTF. The CDR3 coding sequence is TGTGCCAGCAGTGGGGGGGCTGGCGGCTACACCTTC. The chain employs TRBV25-1 and TRBJ1-2; D may be TRBD1 (6 bases). Trimming left V 4 bases short and J 8 bases short, with 11 bases between. CDR3 length equals 12 residues. Germline V lookup: CDR1 MGHDK, CDR2 SYGVNS.

This clone was found a few times. The genes are TRBV28 and TRBJ2-7; D gene uncertain. This CDR3 contains 13 residues. Trimming stripped 1 base from V and 7 bases from J, with 11 bases between. CDR1 is MDHEN and CDR2 is SYDVKM in the germline V gene. CDR3 protein: CASSLSSEWEQYF. CDR3 nucleotides: TGTGCCAGCAGTTTATCGAGTGAGTGGGAGCAGTACTTC. The entire variable domain, with the rest obtained from reference TRBV28 and TRBJ2-7, is as follows: DVKVTQSSRYLVKRTGEKVFLECVQDMDHENMFWYRQDPGLGLRLIYFSYDVKMKEKGDIPEGYSVSREKKERFSLILESASTNQTSMYLCASSLSSEWEQYFGPGTRLTVT.

The table lists this clone with a count of one. The chain combines TRBV10-1 with TRBJ1-1, with D maybe TRBD1 (5 bases). Germline V gene lookup returns CDR1 WNHNN and CDR2 SYGVQD (reference sequence). The CDR3 consists of 13 residues. Trimming removed 5 bases at V and 1 base at J, with 8 bases between. Here the CDR3 reads CASSWGRNTEAFF. CDR3 in DNA: TGCGCCAGCAGTTGGGGCAGGAACACTGAAGCTTTCTTT.

This chain connects TRBV5-8 to TRBJ2-5, with D tentatively TRBD2 (6 bases). CDR1 SGHTS and CDR2 YDEGEE come from the germline V gene. The CDR3 is 15 residues long. V shed 1 base and J shed 6 bases, with 16 bases lying between them. DNA for the CDR3: TGTGCCAGCAGCTTGACGGGACTTCGAGGGCAGACCCAGTACTTC. Translation: CASSLTGLRGQTQYF.

The gene calls are TRBV20-1 and TRBJ2-3; D is perhaps TRBD1 (6 bases). Trimming left V 8 bases short and J 3 bases short, with 9 bases between. CDR3 length equals 11 residues. CDR1 and CDR2 from the germline V gene are DFQATT and SNEGSKA (reference sequence). CDR3 DNA: TGCAGTCAGGGGCGAACAGATACGCAGTATTTT. Its translation: CSQGRTDTQYF.

The chain links TRBV9 to TRBJ2-5; TRBD2 matches at 12 bases. Losses at the gene ends were 0 bases for V and 5 bases for J; bases not matched to a gene: 5. CDR1 is SGDLS, CDR2 YYNGEE, per germline. The CDR3 runs to 16 residues. CDR3 region: CASSVVLAGGPETQYF. CDR3 nucleotide sequence: TGTGCCAGCAGCGTAGTGCTAGCGGGAGGGCCTGAGACCCAGTACTTC.

The gene calls are TRBV7-3 and TRBJ2-1, with TRBD2 matching over 15 bases. Trimming took 5 bases from V and 9 from J; bases not matched to a gene: 8. The CDR3 runs 16 residues. CDR1 and CDR2 from the germline V gene are SGHTA and FQGTGA. The CDR3 region is CASSMGLAGGGVEQFF. The CDR3 nucleotides read TGTGCCAGCAGCATGGGACTAGCGGGAGGAGGGGTTGAGCAGTTCTTC.

The chain is built from TRBV6-5 and TRBJ2-6; D is ambiguous. V was trimmed by 4 bases and J by 0 bases, leaving 10 bases between them. The CDR3 has 16 residues. Germline assignment: CDR1 MNHEY and CDR2 SVGAGI. In DNA, the CDR3 is TGTGCCAGCAGTTCGGGCGGAAGCTCTGGGGCCAACGTCCTGACTTTC. It codes for CASSSGGSSGANVLTF.

The chain joins TRBV5-1 to TRBJ2-2, with TRBD1 identical over 8 bases. This CDR3 region has 18 residues. V trimming: 1 base; J trimming: 3 bases; junction bases outside the gene matches: 11. From germline, CDR1 is SGHRS and CDR2 YFSETQ. Written as DNA, the CDR3 is TGCGCCAGCAGCTTGTGGTCAGTTACAGGGGGGTACACCGGGGAGCTGTTTTTT. Protein: CASSLWSVTGGYTGELFF.

The V and J genes are TRBV4-3 and TRBJ2-2, with D perhaps TRBD1 (6 bases). V was cut by 1 base and J by 0 bases, with 9 bases left in between. CDR3 length equals 16 residues. CDR1 is LGHNA and CDR2 is YSLEER in the germline V gene. CDR3 sequence reads: CASSQVQGTNTGELFF. The DNA of the CDR3 is TGCGCCAGCAGCCAAGTACAGGGCACGAACACCGGGGAGCTGTTTTTT.

This chain connects TRBV19 to TRBJ1-1; maybe TRBD1 (6 bases). From germline, CDR1 is LNHDA and CDR2 SQIVND (reference sequence). V was trimmed by 7 bases and J by 5 bases, leaving 17 bases between them. The length of the CDR3 is 14 residues. CDR3 region: CASKPGGRGTEAFF. CDR3 in DNA: TGTGCCAGTAAACCCGGGGGGCGCGGGACTGAAGCTTTCTTT.

V and J are TRBV18 and TRBJ1-3; TRBD1 might be the D (6 bases). Trimming pared 3 bases from V and 4 bases from J, leaving 16 bases between. CDR1 is KGHSH, CDR2 LQKENI, per germline. This CDR3 has 16 residues. CDR3 sequence: CASSPSPLGGGNTIYF. CDR3 nucleotide sequence: TGTGCCAGCTCACCGTCCCCCTTGGGGGGCGGAAACACCATATATTTT.

The chain links TRBV4-1 to TRBJ2-3, with TRBD2 matching over 7 bases. V shed 3 bases and J 4 bases; nucleotides not matched to a gene: 7. CDR1 is MGHRA and CDR2 is YSYEKL in the germline V gene. The CDR3 covers 15 residues. CDR3 bases: TGCGCCAGCAGCCACACGGGGGGAGGGCCAGATACGCAGTATTTT. Translation: CASSHTGGGPDTQYF.

The chain is built from TRBV13 and TRBJ2-1, with D unresolved. Trimming shortened V by 3 bases and J by 7 bases, and 7 bases separated the two germline ends. CDR1 is PRHDT, CDR2 FYEKMQ, per germline (reference sequence). CDR3 length: 12 residues. The CDR3 DNA reads as TGTGCCAGCAGCTTCACGTCAAATGAGCAGTTCTTC. This codes for CASSFTSNEQFF.

The CDR3 DNA is TGTGCCAGCTCACTCTTAACCTCGGGGGCGCTTGGAAACACCATATATTTT. Translating gives CASSLLTSGALGNTIYF. V gene TRBV18 combines with J gene TRBJ1-3; D perhaps matches TRBD1 (6 bases). Germline CDR1 KGHSH, CDR2 LQKENI. The CDR3 length is 17 residues. Trimming stripped 4 bases from V and 3 bases from J, with 19 bases between.

V gene TRBV2 combines with J gene TRBJ2-7, with D tentatively TRBD1 (5 bases). The germline V gene has CDR1 SNHLY and CDR2 FYNNEI. The CDR3 covers 14 residues. V was pared by 7 bases and J by 1 base, with 14 bases between. The CDR3 bases are TGTGCCAGCACCTGGACAAGACCATCCTACGAGCAGTACTTC. Translated: CASTWTRPSYEQYF. The full variable domain, rest sourced from reference TRBV2 and TRBJ2-7, is EPEVTQTPSHQVTQMGQEVILRCVPISNHLYFYWYRQILGQKVEFLVSFYNNEISEKSEIFDDQFSVERPDGSNFTLKIRSTKLEDSAMYFCASTWTRPSYEQYFGPGTRLTVT.

J is TRBJ2-7 and V is TRBV18; D gene unclear. Germline CDR1 reads KGHSH; CDR2 reads LQKENI. Trimming cost V 2 bases and J 3 bases, with 5 bases left between them. This CDR3 region has 12 residues. CDR3 amino acids: CASSPGIYEQYF. The CDR3 DNA reads TGTGCCAGCTCACCAGGGATCTACGAGCAGTACTTC.

The CDR3 sequence: CASSRDPRTYEQYF. CDR3 nucleotide sequence: TGTGCCAGCAGTCGGGACCCCAGGACCTACGAGCAGTACTTC. The J gene is TRBJ2-7, the V gene TRBV6-1; either TRBD1 or TRBD2 may supply D (5 bases each). The germline CDR1 and CDR2 sequences are MNHNS and SASEGT. Between the trimmed V and J ends, which lost 5 bases and 2 bases, there was a span of 13 bases. The CDR3 runs 14 residues.

V gene TRBV5-1 combines with J gene TRBJ2-3; TRBD1 matches at 10 bases. CDR3 size: 16 residues. J was trimmed by 2 bases and V by 4 bases; bases with no gene match: 7. Germline V gene lookup returns CDR1 SGHRS and CDR2 YFSETQ. The CDR3 sequence: CASSVLTGGSTDTQYF. CDR3 bases: TGCGCCAGCAGCGTCCTGACAGGGGGCTCCACAGATACGCAGTATTTT.

The chain employs TRBV7-3 and TRBJ2-3; D is possibly TRBD1 (5 bases). Germline-derived CDR1 and CDR2 are SGHTA and FQGTGA. CDR3 length equals 18 residues. The V and J ends lost 0 bases and 2 bases respectively, with 18 bases between them. The CDR3 region has the DNA TGTGCCAGCAGCTTAACCTTGGGCAGGGAACTTACCACAGATACGCAGTATTTT. As protein: CASSLTLGRELTTDTQYF.